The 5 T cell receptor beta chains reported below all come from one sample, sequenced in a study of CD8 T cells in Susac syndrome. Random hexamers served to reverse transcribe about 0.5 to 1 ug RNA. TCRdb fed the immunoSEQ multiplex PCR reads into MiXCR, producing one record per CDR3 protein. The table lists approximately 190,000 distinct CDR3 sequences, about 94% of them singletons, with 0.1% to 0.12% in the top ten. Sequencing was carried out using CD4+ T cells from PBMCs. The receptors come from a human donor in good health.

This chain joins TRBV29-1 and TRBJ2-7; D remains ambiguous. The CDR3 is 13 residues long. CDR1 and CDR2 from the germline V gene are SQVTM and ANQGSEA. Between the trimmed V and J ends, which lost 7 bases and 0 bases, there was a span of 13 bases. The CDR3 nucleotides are TGCAGCGCCTCCCTAGTCAGCTCCTACGAGCAGTACTTC. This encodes CSASLVSSYEQYF.

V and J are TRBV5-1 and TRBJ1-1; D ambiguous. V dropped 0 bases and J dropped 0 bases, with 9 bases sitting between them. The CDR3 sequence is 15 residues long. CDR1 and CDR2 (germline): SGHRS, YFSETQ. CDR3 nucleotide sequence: TGCGCCAGCAGCTTGGCCCCCACGCTGAACACTGAAGCTTTCTTT. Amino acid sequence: CASSLAPTLNTEAFF.

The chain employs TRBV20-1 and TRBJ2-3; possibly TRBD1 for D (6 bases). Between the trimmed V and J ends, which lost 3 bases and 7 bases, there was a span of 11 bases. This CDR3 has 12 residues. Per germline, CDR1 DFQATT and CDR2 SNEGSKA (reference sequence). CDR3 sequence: CSAREQGYTQYF. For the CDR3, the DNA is TGCAGTGCTAGGGAACAGGGATATACGCAGTATTTT.

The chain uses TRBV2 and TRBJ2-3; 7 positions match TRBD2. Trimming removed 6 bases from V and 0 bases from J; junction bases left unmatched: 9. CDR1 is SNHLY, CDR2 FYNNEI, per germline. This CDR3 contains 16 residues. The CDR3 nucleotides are TGTGCCAGCAGCTACTGGGGGGGAACTAGCACAGATACGCAGTATTTT. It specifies CASSYWGGTSTDTQYF.

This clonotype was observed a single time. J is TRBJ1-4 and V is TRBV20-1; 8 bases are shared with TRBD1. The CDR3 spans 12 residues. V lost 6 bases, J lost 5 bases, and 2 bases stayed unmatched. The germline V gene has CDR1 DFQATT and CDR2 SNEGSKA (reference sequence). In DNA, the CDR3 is TGCAGTGCAAGGACAGGGAATGAAAAACTGTTTTTT. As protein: CSARTGNEKLFF.